Shown below are 31 T cell receptor beta chains from a single sample sequenced in a study of shared clonotypes between healthy human individuals. The repertoire was sequenced with immunoSEQ multiplex PCR; TCRdb's copy has only in-frame clones and lacks some. The repertoire has about 2.1 million clones, just under 95% of them found once; the top ten carry under 2%. As defined, naive CD8 cells were CD45RO-negative and positively selected for CCR7, with terminally differentiated effector memory CD45RA+ cells excluded. Sequenced sample: naive CD8+ T cells from PBMCs. Every receptor here comes from a man younger than 30 in good health. Some clones in this sample may be carry-over from other donors' samples.

This chain uses TRBV11-2 with TRBJ1-1; D not resolved. V lost 10 bases and J 3 bases, leaving 27 bases between the germline ends. CDR3 length equals 17 residues. The V gene's germline CDR1 is SGHAT and CDR2 FQNNGV. CDR3 sequence: CATDGQNQPWRDTEAFF. DNA for the CDR3: TGTGCCACCGACGGGCAAAACCAGCCATGGAGGGACACTGAAGCTTTCTTT.

V usage is TRBV5-6 and J usage is TRBJ1-1; D uncertain. Germline V gene data show CDR1 as SGHDT and CDR2 as YYEEEE. This CDR3 comprises 13 residues. V lost 0 bases, J lost 5 bases, and 8 bases lay in between. CDR3 in amino acids: CASSLVASTEAFF. The CDR3 DNA is TGTGCCAGCAGCTTGGTGGCATCAACTGAAGCTTTCTTT.

This rearrangement joins TRBV15 to TRBJ1-1; D remains ambiguous. The germline V gene encodes CDR1 LNHNV and CDR2 YYDKDF (reference sequence). This CDR3 is built from 13 residues. The V gene lost 3 bases and the J gene lost 1 base, with 6 bases spanning the gap. CDR3 in DNA: TGTGCCACCAGCAGTTTAAGGAACACTGAAGCTTTCTTT. Protein: CATSSLRNTEAFF.

This clone was seen once. The same CDR3 also results from other DNA sequences found in this sample. The chain combines TRBV11-2 with TRBJ1-5; D not resolved. Trimming pared 1 base from V and 1 base from J, leaving 8 bases between. The CDR3 contains 15 residues. Germline V gene sequence: CDR1 SGHAT, CDR2 FQNNGV. The CDR3 DNA reads as TGTGCCAGCAGCTTAGGATTGGGGAGCAATCAGCCCCAGCATTTT. This encodes CASSLGLGSNQPQHF.

This clone was counted once. This chain uses TRBV5-1 with TRBJ2-1; D is undetermined. Trimming stripped 6 bases from V and 8 bases from J, with 30 bases between. The CDR3 spans 18 residues. Per germline, CDR1 SGHRS and CDR2 YFSETQ. The CDR3 DNA is TGCGCCAGCAAAGCTTGGACCCCTGGCCGTCTTGGTAGCCATGAGCAGTTCTTC. Protein product: CASKAWTPGRLGSHEQFF. The variable domain in full, completed from reference TRBV5-1 and TRBJ2-1, reads KAGVTQTPRYLIKTRGQQVTLSCSPISGHRSVSWYQQTPGQGLQFLFEYFSETQRNKGNFPGRFSGRQFSNSRSEMNVSTLELGDSALYLCASKAWTPGRLGSHEQFFGPGTRLTVL.

The chain has TRBV2 and TRBJ1-5; TRBD1 matches at 12 bases. V lost 4 bases, J lost 2 bases, and 6 bases stayed unmatched. The CDR3 runs 17 residues. CDR1 is SNHLY, CDR2 FYNNEI, per germline. The CDR3 region has the DNA TGTGCCAGCAGTGGGGACAGGGGGCTTTGGGGCAATCAGCCCCAGCATTTT. Its translation: CASSGDRGLWGNQPQHF. Based on the CDR3 plus reference TRBV2 and TRBJ1-5, the full variable domain is EPEVTQTPSHQVTQMGQEVILRCVPISNHLYFYWYRQILGQKVEFLVSFYNNEISEKSEIFDDQFSVERPDGSNFTLKIRSTKLEDSAMYFCASSGDRGLWGNQPQHFGDGTRLSIL.

V gene TRBV19 combines with J gene TRBJ1-3, with 7 bases matching TRBD1. CDR3 length: 13 residues. Looked up from germline, CDR1 is LNHDA and CDR2 is SQIVND (reference sequence). V shed 9 bases, J shed 4 bases, and the junction held 6 bases outside the gene matches. CDR3 coding DNA: TGTGCCAGCGGGGACAGAAGCGGAAACACCATATATTTT. Protein product: CASGDRSGNTIYF.

V is TRBV13 and J is TRBJ1-2; D is unresolved. This CDR3 has 14 residues. From germline, CDR1 is PRHDT and CDR2 FYEKMQ (reference sequence). Trimming pared 4 bases from V and 0 bases from J, leaving 9 bases between. The CDR3 DNA sequence: TGTGCCAGCAGCTCCCCAAGCTCTAACTATGGCTACACCTTC. It yields the protein CASSSPSSNYGYTF.

This clone has a handful of counts. The genes are TRBV19 and TRBJ2-5; D not resolved. The CDR3 sequence is 12 residues long. Trimming took off 4 bases at V and 4 bases at J, with 7 bases between the two ends. Per germline, CDR1 LNHDA and CDR2 SQIVND (reference sequence). The chain's CDR3 is CASSRSAETQYF. For the CDR3, the DNA is TGTGCCAGTAGTAGAAGTGCAGAGACCCAGTACTTC.

The V and J genes are TRBV5-3 and TRBJ2-6; 11 bases are a match to TRBD1. TRBV5-3 is annotated as an ORF whose role is uncertain. V trimming: 4 bases; J trimming: 0 bases; junction bases outside the gene matches: 6. The CDR3 consists of 18 residues. CDR3 nucleotide sequence: TGTGCCAGAAGCCGAACCGGGACAGGGGGCTCTGGGGCCAACGTCCTGACTTTC. Amino acids: CARSRTGTGGSGANVLTF.

V is TRBV28 and J is TRBJ2-7, with D unclear. V was trimmed by 3 bases and J by 5 bases, leaving 11 bases between them. This CDR3 has 13 residues. CDR1 is MDHEN and CDR2 is SYDVKM in the germline V gene. The CDR3 loop reads CASSFPDPDEQYF. The CDR3 DNA sequence: TGTGCCAGCAGTTTCCCGGACCCGGACGAGCAGTACTTC.

Comment on this clone: The same CDR3 arises from other DNA sequences in this sample as well. The chain joins TRBV27 to TRBJ2-1; 9 nucleotides line up with TRBD1. Germline V gene lookup returns CDR1 MNHEY and CDR2 SMNVEV (reference sequence). The CDR3 is 15 amino acids. Losses at the gene ends were 3 bases for V and 4 bases for J; bases not matched to a gene: 4. This CDR3 is CASSFGTGSYNEQFF. Here the CDR3 DNA reads TGTGCCAGCAGTTTCGGGACAGGGAGTTACAATGAGCAGTTCTTC.

The chain has TRBV28 and TRBJ1-5, with D maybe TRBD1 (5 bases). V was pared by 4 bases and J by 6 bases, with 13 bases between. Germline V gives CDR1 MDHEN, CDR2 SYDVKM. The CDR3 covers 14 residues. The CDR3 bases are TGTGCCAGCAGTTCCGTCAGGGTGCCTCAGCCCCAGCATTTT. Encoded protein: CASSSVRVPQPQHF.

A note on this clone: The same CDR3 arises from other DNA sequences in this sample as well. The rearrangement joins TRBV27 to TRBJ1-3; 11 nucleotides match TRBD1. Germline assignment: CDR1 MNHEY and CDR2 SMNVEV (reference sequence). The V and J ends lost 5 bases and 1 base, in that order; junction bases with no gene match: 4. This CDR3 is built from 16 residues. DNA of the CDR3: TGTGCCAGCAGTCCGGGGACAGGGGGATCTGGAAACACCATATATTTT. This sequence encodes CASSPGTGGSGNTIYF.

This chain uses TRBV30 with TRBJ2-1, with D uncertain. From germline, CDR1 is GTSNPN and CDR2 SVGIG (reference sequence). This CDR3 region has 12 residues. The V and J ends lost 5 bases and 4 bases respectively, with 9 bases between them. This CDR3 is CAWVEGYNEQFF. CDR3 DNA: TGTGCCTGGGTCGAAGGTTACAATGAGCAGTTCTTC. The complete variable domain, with remaining parts taken from reference TRBV30 and TRBJ2-1, reads SQTIHQWPATLVQPVGSPLSLECTVEGTSNPNLYWYRQAAGRGLQLLFYSVGIGQISSEVPQNLSASRPQDRQFILSSKKLLLSDSGFYLCAWVEGYNEQFFGPGTRLTVL.

The rearrangement links TRBV9 to TRBJ2-3; no firm D call. Germline values: CDR1 SGDLS, CDR2 YYNGEE. V was cut by 1 base and J by 0 bases, with 18 bases left in between. There are 18 residues in the CDR3. The CDR3 DNA sequence: TGTGCCAGCAGCGTATCCCGCGATGTGGTCCAGAGCACAGATACGCAGTATTTT. Amino acid sequence: CASSVSRDVVQSTDTQYF.

The chain has TRBV4-3 and TRBJ1-5; no definite D call. V was shortened by 1 base and J by 3 bases, with 10 bases between the two germline ends. This CDR3 comprises 15 residues. Germline CDR1 reads LGHNA; CDR2 reads YSLEER. The CDR3 loop reads CASSQVWSNNQPQHF. The DNA for the CDR3 is TGCGCCAGCAGCCAAGTCTGGAGCAACAATCAGCCCCAGCATTTT.

In this sample, this clone turned up once. The chain links TRBV5-1 to TRBJ1-1, with D tentatively TRBD1 (6 bases). CDR3 length: 14 residues. V gave up 3 bases and J gave up 4 bases, with 13 bases separating them. The germline CDR1 and CDR2 sequences are SGHRS and YFSETQ. The CDR3 spells CASSSGTGITEAFF. The CDR3 DNA is TGCGCCAGCAGCTCGGGAACAGGGATCACTGAAGCTTTCTTT.

CDR3 region: CASSSRDSSNQPQHF. The CDR3 DNA is TGTGCCAGCAGTTCCCGAGACAGTAGCAATCAGCCCCAGCATTTT. V usage is TRBV27 and J usage is TRBJ1-5, with D possibly being TRBD1 (5 bases). This CDR3 is built from 15 residues. Germline V gives CDR1 MNHEY, CDR2 SMNVEV (reference sequence). V lost 4 bases, J lost 0 bases, and 10 bases lay in between.

This chain links TRBV27 with TRBJ2-2; D not resolved. Trimming removed 3 bases at V and 0 bases at J, with 11 bases between. Germline V gene sequence: CDR1 MNHEY, CDR2 SMNVEV (reference sequence). This CDR3 is 16 amino acids long. CDR3: CASSLGYRSNTGELFF. CDR3 coding DNA: TGTGCCAGCAGTTTGGGGTACAGATCGAACACCGGGGAGCTGTTTTTT.

The chain uses TRBV27 and TRBJ2-1, with 8 bases that match TRBD2. V gave up 2 bases and J gave up 0 bases; unmatched junction bases: 3. CDR3 length: 16 residues. Germline assignment: CDR1 MNHEY and CDR2 SMNVEV (reference sequence). The chain's CDR3 is CASSLNGRVSYNEQFF. CDR3 DNA sequence: TGTGCCAGCAGTTTAAACGGGAGGGTCTCCTACAATGAGCAGTTCTTC.

V gene TRBV7-7 combines with J gene TRBJ2-1; D not resolved. The CDR3 covers 13 residues. Trimming took 1 base from V and 6 from J, leaving 7 bases between them. Germline V gene sequence: CDR1 SSHAT, CDR2 FNYEAQ (reference sequence). The CDR3 loop reads CASSLGRLNEQFF. CDR3 in DNA: TGTGCCAGCAGCTTAGGTCGGCTCAATGAGCAGTTCTTC.

This clone showed up just a few times. A much larger clone lies a single base off, so this may be a read error. Different DNA sequences within this sample yield the same CDR3. The genes are TRBV9 and TRBJ2-2; no clear D. V gave up 1 base and J gave up 5 bases, with 0 bases separating them. Germline V gives CDR1 SGDLS, CDR2 YYNGEE. The CDR3 length is 11 residues. In DNA, the CDR3 is TGTGCCAGCAGCGTAACCGGGGAGCTGTTTTTT. Translated: CASSVTGELFF.

J is TRBJ1-2 and V is TRBV19; no definite D call. Germline CDR1 reads LNHDA; CDR2 reads SQIVND (reference sequence). The V gene lost 1 base and the J gene lost 8 bases, with 5 bases spanning the gap. The CDR3 totals 11 residues. CDR3 protein: CASSIVGGYTF. In nucleotides, the CDR3 is TGTGCCAGTAGTATAGTTGGCGGCTACACCTTC.

The chain employs TRBV9 and TRBJ2-7; 7 nucleotides agree with TRBD2. The ends lost 3 bases at V and 3 bases at J; junction bases unmatched: 3. CDR1 and CDR2 from the germline V gene are SGDLS and YYNGEE. The CDR3 consists of 13 residues. The CDR3 sequence is CASSEGGNYEQYF. The CDR3 DNA is TGTGCCAGCAGCGAGGGAGGGAACTACGAGCAGTACTTC.

This chain joins TRBV28 and TRBJ2-7; 7 positions match TRBD1. This CDR3 region has 15 residues. Trimming removed 4 bases from V and 0 bases from J; junction bases left unmatched: 6. Germline CDR1 is MDHEN and CDR2 is SYDVKM. CDR3 sequence reads: CASSSPTGSSYEQYF. The CDR3 DNA is TGTGCCAGCAGTTCACCGACAGGGAGCTCCTACGAGCAGTACTTC.

This clone has only a few counts. V and J are TRBV10-3 and TRBJ1-1; a possible D gene is TRBD1 (6 bases). Germline CDR1 is ENHRY and CDR2 is SYGVKD. V was cut by 11 bases and J by 1 base, with 14 bases left in between. CDR3 length: 13 residues. CDR3 region: CAGARGANTEAFF. The CDR3 coding sequence is TGTGCCGGGGCGCGGGGGGCGAACACTGAAGCTTTCTTT.

V usage is TRBV28 and J usage is TRBJ2-5; 10 bases line up with TRBD2. Per the germline V gene, CDR1 is MDHEN and CDR2 is SYDVKM. Trimming cost V 1 base and J 5 bases; bases outside gene matches: 10. The CDR3 covers 17 residues. The CDR3 loop reads CASSLSAGGPWVETQYF. The CDR3 region has the DNA TGTGCCAGCAGTTTATCAGCGGGAGGGCCATGGGTGGAGACCCAGTACTTC.

This rearrangement joins TRBV18 to TRBJ2-7, with a possible D match to TRBD2 (5 bases). Germline-derived CDR1 and CDR2 are KGHSH and LQKENI. This CDR3 is 14 amino acids long. V lost 2 bases and J lost 6, with 14 bases in between. Here the CDR3 reads CASSPERGVGEQYF. The CDR3 bases are TGTGCCAGCTCACCAGAACGGGGAGTGGGCGAGCAGTACTTC.

The J gene is TRBJ2-5, the V gene TRBV7-9, with D unresolved. CDR3 size: 13 residues. CDR1 and CDR2 (germline): SEHNR, FQNEAQ (reference sequence). Trimming left V 2 bases short and J 2 bases short, with 6 bases between. The CDR3 coding sequence is TGTGCCAGCAGCTTATCGATACAAGAGACCCAGTACTTC. Translating gives CASSLSIQETQYF. Drawing the rest from reference TRBV7-9 and TRBJ2-5, the complete variable domain is DTGVSQNPRHKITKRGQNVTFRCDPISEHNRLYWYRQTLGQGPEFLTYFQNEAQLEKSRLLSDRFSAERPKGSFSTLEIQRTEQGDSAMYLCASSLSIQETQYFGPGTRLLVL.

The V call is TRBV9, the J call TRBJ2-3, with 8 positions matching TRBD2. The length of the CDR3 is 16 residues. Germline CDR1 SGDLS, CDR2 YYNGEE. V shed 4 bases, J shed 0 bases, and the junction held 7 bases outside the gene matches. CDR3 region: CASSFLAGLSTDTQYF. CDR3 bases: TGTGCCAGCAGCTTTTTAGCGGGGCTAAGCACAGATACGCAGTATTTT.